This entry is about one T cell receptor beta chain. The data were obtained in a study of blood T cell repertoires in COVID-19. Study-wide context: The samples span acute and convalescent COVID-19 from the United States, Italy and Spain.

Data came from immunoSEQ multiplex PCR; TCRdb stores just in-frame clones and leaves some out. Of approximately 91,000 clones listed, 87% were seen once; the top ten hold about 5%. Sequencing input: peripheral blood. The receptor was derived from a man in his 70s with acute or convalescent COVID-19.

The DNA of the CDR3 is TGTGCCAGCACCTACAGGGGGAATACTAATGAAAAACTGTTTTTT. Residues: CASTYRGNTNEKLFF. This chain connects TRBV6-5 to TRBJ1-4; the match to TRBD1 covers 8 bases. The CDR3 is made up of 15 amino acids. The ends lost 7 bases at V and 2 bases at J; junction bases unmatched: 6. The germline V gene has CDR1 MNHEY and CDR2 SVGAGI.